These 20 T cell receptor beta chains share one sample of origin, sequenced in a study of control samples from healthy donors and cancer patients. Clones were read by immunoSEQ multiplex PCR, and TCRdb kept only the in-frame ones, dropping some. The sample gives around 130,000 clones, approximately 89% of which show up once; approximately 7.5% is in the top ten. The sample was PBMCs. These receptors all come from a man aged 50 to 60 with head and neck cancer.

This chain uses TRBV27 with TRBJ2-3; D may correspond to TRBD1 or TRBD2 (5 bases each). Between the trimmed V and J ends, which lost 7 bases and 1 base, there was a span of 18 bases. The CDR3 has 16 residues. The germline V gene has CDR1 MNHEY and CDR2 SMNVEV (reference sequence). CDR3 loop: CASTPALGVGTDTQYF. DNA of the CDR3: TGTGCCAGCACCCCAGCTCTGGGGGTGGGCACAGATACGCAGTATTTT.

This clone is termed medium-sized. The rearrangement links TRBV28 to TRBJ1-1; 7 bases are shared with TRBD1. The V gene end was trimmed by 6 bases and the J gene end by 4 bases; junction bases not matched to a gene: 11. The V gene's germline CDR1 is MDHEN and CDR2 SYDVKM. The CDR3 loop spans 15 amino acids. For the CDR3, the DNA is TGTGCCAGCAGCCCTGACAGGGCCTATCCCACTGAAGCTTTCTTT. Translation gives CASSPDRAYPTEAFF. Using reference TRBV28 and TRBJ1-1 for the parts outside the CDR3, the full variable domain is DVKVTQSSRYLVKRTGEKVFLECVQDMDHENMFWYRQDPGLGLRLIYFSYDVKMKEKGDIPEGYSVSREKKERFSLILESASTNQTSMYLCASSPDRAYPTEAFFGQGTRLTVV.

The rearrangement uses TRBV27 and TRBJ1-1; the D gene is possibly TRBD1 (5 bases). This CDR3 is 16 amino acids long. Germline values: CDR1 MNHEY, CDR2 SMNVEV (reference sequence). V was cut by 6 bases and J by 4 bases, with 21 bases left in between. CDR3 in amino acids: CASSELWGQGPTEAFF. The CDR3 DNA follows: TGTGCCAGCAGCGAATTATGGGGTCAGGGTCCCACTGAAGCTTTCTTT.

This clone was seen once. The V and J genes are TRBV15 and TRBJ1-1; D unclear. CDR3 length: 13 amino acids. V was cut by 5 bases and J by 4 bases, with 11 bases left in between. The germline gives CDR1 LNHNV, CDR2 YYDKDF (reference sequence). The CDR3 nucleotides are TGTGCCACCAGCGGCAGAGGTGGCACTGAAGCTTTCTTT. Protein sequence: CATSGRGGTEAFF.

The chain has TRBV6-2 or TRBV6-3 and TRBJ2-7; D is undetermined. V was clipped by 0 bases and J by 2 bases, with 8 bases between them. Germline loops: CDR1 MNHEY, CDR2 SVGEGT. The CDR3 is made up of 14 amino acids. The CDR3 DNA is TGTGCCAGCAGTTACTCCGGCCCAACCTACGAGCAGTACTTC. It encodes CASSYSGPTYEQYF.

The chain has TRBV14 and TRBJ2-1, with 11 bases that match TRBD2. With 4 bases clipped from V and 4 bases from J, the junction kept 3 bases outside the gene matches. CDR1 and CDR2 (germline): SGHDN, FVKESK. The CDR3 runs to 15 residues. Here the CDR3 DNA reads TGTGCCAGCAGCCTGACTAGCGGGGAATACAATGAGCAGTTCTTC. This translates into CASSLTSGEYNEQFF.

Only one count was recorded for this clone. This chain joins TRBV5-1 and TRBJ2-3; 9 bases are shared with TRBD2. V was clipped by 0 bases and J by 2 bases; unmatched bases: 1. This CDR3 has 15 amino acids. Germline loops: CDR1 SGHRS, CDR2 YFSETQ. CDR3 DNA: TGCGCCAGCAGCTTGGTAGCGGGGGCCACAGATACGCAGTATTTT. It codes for CASSLVAGATDTQYF. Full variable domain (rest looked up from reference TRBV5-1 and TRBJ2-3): KAGVTQTPRYLIKTRGQQVTLSCSPISGHRSVSWYQQTPGQGLQFLFEYFSETQRNKGNFPGRFSGRQFSNSRSEMNVSTLELGDSALYLCASSLVAGATDTQYFGPGTRLTVL.

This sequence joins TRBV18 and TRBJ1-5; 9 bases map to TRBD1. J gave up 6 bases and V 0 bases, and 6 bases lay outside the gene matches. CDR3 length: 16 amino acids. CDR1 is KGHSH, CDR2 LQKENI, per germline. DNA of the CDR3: TGTGCCAGCTCACCACCGGGGGACAGGGATCGTCAGCCCCAGCATTTT. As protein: CASSPPGDRDRQPQHF.

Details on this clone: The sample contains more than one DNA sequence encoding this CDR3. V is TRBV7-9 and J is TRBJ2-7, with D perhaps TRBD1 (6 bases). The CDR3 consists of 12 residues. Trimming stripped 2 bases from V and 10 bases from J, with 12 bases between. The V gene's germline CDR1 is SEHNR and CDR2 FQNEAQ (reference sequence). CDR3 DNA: TGTGCCAGCAGCTTATGGGGGCCTGAACAGTACTTC. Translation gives CASSLWGPEQYF.

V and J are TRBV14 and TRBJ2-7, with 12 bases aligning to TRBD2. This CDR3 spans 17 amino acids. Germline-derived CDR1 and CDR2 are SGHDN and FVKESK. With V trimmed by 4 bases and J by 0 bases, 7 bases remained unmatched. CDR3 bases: TGTGCCAGCAGCCCGAGGACTAGCGGGATTATCTCCTACGAGCAGTACTTC. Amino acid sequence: CASSPRTSGIISYEQYF. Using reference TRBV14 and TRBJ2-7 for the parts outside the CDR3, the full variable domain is EAGVTQFPSHSVIEKGQTVTLRCDPISGHDNLYWYRRVMGKEIKFLLHFVKESKQDESGMPNNRFLAERTGGTYSTLKVQPAELEDSGVYFCASSPRTSGIISYEQYFGPGTRLTVT.

CDR3 residues: CASSRRLAGEQFF. The CDR3, as DNA: TGTGCCAGCAGCCGCCGACTAGCAGGTGAGCAGTTCTTC. The chain carries TRBV28 and TRBJ2-1, with 7 positions matching TRBD2. The CDR3 has 13 residues. Per germline, CDR1 MDHEN and CDR2 SYDVKM. The trim removed 6 bases at V and 9 bases at J, leaving 8 bases unmatched. The variable domain in full, with the rest retrieved from reference TRBV28 and TRBJ2-1, is DVKVTQSSRYLVKRTGEKVFLECVQDMDHENMFWYRQDPGLGLRLIYFSYDVKMKEKGDIPEGYSVSREKKERFSLILESASTNQTSMYLCASSRRLAGEQFFGPGTRLTVL.

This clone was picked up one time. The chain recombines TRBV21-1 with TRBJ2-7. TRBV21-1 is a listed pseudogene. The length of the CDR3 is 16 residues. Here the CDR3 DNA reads TGTGCCAGCAGCAAAGCGCCGGATAGGCTATCCTACGAGCAGTACTTC. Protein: CASSKAPDRLSYEQYF.

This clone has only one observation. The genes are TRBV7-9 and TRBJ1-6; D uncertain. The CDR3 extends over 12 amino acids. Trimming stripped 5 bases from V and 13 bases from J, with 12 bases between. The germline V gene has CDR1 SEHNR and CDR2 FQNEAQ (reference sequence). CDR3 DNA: TGTGCCAGCAGCCCCACAGACTGGCCCCTCCACTTT. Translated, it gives CASSPTDWPLHF.

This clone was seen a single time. DNA for the CDR3: TGTGCCAGTAGCCCTATCGACAGGGGGACCTACAATGAGCAGTTCTTC. Protein: CASSPIDRGTYNEQFF. This chain joins TRBV19 and TRBJ2-1; 9 nucleotides agree with TRBD1. The CDR3 spans 16 residues. Germline values: CDR1 LNHDA, CDR2 SQIVND (reference sequence). J lost 2 bases, V lost 6 bases, and 8 bases had no gene match.

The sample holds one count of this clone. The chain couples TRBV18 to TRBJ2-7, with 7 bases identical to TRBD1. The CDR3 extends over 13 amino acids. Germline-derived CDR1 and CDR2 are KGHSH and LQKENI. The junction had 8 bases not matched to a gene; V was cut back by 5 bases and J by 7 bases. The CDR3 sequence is CASSFRQGWEQYF. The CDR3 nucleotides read TGTGCCAGCTCATTCCGACAGGGTTGGGAGCAGTACTTC.

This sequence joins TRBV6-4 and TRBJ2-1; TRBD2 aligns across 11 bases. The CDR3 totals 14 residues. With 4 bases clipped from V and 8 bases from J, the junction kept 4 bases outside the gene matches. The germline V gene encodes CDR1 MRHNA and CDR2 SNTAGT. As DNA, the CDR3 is TGTGCCAGCAGTGTTAGCGGGGGGGCCGATGAGCAGTTCTTC. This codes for CASSVSGGADEQFF.

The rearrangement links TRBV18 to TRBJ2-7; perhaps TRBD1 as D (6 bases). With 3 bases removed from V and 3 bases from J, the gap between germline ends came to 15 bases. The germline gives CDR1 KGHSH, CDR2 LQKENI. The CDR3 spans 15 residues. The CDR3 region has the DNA TGTGCCAGCTCACCTGGGCAGCTAGGGGGCTACGAGCAGTACTTC. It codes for CASSPGQLGGYEQYF.

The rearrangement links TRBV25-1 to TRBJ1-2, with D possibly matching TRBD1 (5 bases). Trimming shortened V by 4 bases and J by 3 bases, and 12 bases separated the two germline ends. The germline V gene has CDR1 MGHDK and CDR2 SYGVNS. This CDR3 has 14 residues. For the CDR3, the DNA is TGTGCCAGCAGTGTAGCCGGGGCCGACTATGGCTACACCTTC. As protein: CASSVAGADYGYTF.

CDR3 DNA sequence: TGCGCCAGCAGCTTGGCTAGCGGGACCTACAATGAGCAGTTCTTC. Protein: CASSLASGTYNEQFF. The chain couples TRBV5-1 to TRBJ2-1; 9 bases map to TRBD2. Germline CDR1 SGHRS, CDR2 YFSETQ. The CDR3 sequence is 15 residues long. V lost 0 bases, J lost 2 bases, and 0 bases stayed unmatched.

The CDR3 here is CASSFMGGETQYF. CDR3 coding DNA: TGTGCCAGCAGTTTCATGGGTGGAGAGACCCAGTACTTC. The chain joins TRBV28 to TRBJ2-5; D gene ambiguous. Deletions cut 3 bases from V and 4 bases from J, with 9 bases between. The CDR3 has 13 residues. Germline loops: CDR1 MDHEN, CDR2 SYDVKM. Looking up the rest from reference TRBV28 and TRBJ2-5 gives the full variable domain: DVKVTQSSRYLVKRTGEKVFLECVQDMDHENMFWYRQDPGLGLRLIYFSYDVKMKEKGDIPEGYSVSREKKERFSLILESASTNQTSMYLCASSFMGGETQYFGPGTRLLVL.